The following is a T cell receptor (beta chain) sequence with its context. V dropped 2 bases and J dropped 9; count of bases not matched to a gene: 1. CDR3 size: 12 residues. The germline V gene has CDR1 WNHNN and CDR2 SYGVQD (reference sequence). The protocol was immunoSEQ multiplex PCR, while the TCRdb copy is restricted to in-frame clones and leaves out a portion. The sample consists of about 2.4 million clones, 93% of them appearing once. This sample stems from a study of shared clonotypes between healthy human individuals. The V call is TRBV10-1, the J call TRBJ2-1; 7 positions match TRBD2. The sample consisted of naive CD4+ T cells from PBMCs. Subset meaning: CD45RA+ positively selected. The receptor was derived from a man younger than 35 in good health. Some clones in this sample may be carry-over from other donors' samples. The CDR3 DNA sequence: TGCGCCAGCAGTGAGCCGGGGGGTGAGCAGTTCTTC. Translation: CASSEPGGEQFF.